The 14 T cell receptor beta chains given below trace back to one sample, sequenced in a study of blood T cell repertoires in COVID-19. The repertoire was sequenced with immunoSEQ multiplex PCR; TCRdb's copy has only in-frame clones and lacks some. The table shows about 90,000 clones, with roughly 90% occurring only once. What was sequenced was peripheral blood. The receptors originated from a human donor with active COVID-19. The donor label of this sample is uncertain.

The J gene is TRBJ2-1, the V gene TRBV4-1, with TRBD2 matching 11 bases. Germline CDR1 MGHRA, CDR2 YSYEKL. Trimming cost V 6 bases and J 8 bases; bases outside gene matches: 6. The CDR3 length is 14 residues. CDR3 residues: CASSRLAGLDEQFF. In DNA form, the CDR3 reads TGCGCCAGCAGTCGACTAGCGGGGTTGGATGAGCAGTTCTTC.

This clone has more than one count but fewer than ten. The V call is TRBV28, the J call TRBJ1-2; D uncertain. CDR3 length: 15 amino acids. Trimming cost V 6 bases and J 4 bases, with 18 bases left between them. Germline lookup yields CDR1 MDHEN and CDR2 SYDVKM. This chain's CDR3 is CASSPMGREAYGYTF. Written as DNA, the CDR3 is TGTGCCAGCAGCCCGATGGGGAGGGAAGCCTATGGCTACACCTTC.

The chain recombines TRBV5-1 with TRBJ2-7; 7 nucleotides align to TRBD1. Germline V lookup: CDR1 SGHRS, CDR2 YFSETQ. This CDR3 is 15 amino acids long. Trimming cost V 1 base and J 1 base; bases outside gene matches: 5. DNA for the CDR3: TGCGCCAGCAGCTTGCGAGGGGACAGTTCCTACGAGCAGTACTTC. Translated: CASSLRGDSSYEQYF.

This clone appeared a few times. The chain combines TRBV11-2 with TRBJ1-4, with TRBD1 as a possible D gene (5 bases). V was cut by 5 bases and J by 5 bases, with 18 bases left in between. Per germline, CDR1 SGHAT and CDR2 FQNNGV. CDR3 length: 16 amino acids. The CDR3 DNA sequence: TGTGCCAGCAGCCAAATGGCGGGGGAGGGGAATGAAAAACTGTTTTTT. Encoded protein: CASSQMAGEGNEKLFF.

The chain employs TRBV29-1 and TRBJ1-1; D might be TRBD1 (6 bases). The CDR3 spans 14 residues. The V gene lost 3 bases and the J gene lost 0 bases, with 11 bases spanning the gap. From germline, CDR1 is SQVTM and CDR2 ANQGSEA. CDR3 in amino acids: CSVDGTGMNTEAFF. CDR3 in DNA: TGCAGCGTTGACGGAACAGGGATGAACACTGAAGCTTTCTTT. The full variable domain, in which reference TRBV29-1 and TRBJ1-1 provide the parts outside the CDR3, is SAVISQKPSRDICQRGTSLTIQCQVDSQVTMMFWYRQQPGQSLTLIATANQGSEATYESGFVIDKFPISRPNLTFSTLTVSNMSPEDSSIYLCSVDGTGMNTEAFFGQGTRLTVV.

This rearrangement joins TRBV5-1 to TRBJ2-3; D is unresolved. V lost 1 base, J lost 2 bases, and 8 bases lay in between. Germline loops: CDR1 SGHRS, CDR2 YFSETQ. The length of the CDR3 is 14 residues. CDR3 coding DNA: TGCGCCAGCAGCTTGTTGGTGGCCACAGATACGCAGTATTTT. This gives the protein CASSLLVATDTQYF.

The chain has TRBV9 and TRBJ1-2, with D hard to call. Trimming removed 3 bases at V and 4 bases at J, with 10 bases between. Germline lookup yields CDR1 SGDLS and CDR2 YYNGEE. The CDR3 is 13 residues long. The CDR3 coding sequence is TGTGCCAGCAGCGCGGGGTGGGGCTATGGCTACACCTTC. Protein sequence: CASSAGWGYGYTF.

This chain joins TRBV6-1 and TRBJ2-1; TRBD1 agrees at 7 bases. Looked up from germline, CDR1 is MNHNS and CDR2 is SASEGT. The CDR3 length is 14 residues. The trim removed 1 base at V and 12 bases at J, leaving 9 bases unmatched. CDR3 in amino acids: CASSEVQQGLVQFF. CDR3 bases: TGTGCCAGCAGTGAAGTGCAACAGGGGTTAGTGCAGTTCTTC.

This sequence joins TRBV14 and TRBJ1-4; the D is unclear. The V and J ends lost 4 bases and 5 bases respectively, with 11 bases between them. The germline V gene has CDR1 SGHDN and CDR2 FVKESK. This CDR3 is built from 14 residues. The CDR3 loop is CASSPTWRNEKLFF. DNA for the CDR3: TGTGCCAGCAGCCCGACTTGGAGAAATGAAAAACTGTTTTTT.

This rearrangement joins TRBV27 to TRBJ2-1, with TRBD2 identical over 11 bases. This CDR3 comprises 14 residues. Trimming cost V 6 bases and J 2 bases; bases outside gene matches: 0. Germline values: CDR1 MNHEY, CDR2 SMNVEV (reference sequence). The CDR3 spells CASRLAGAYNEQFF. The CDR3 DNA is TGTGCCAGCAGACTAGCGGGGGCCTACAATGAGCAGTTCTTC.

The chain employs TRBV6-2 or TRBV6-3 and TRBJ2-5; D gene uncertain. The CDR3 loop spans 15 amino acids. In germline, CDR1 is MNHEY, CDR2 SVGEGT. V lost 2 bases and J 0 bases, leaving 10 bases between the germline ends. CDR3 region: CASSYRSAHQETQYF. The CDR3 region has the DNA TGTGCCAGCAGTTACCGGTCAGCGCACCAAGAGACCCAGTACTTC.

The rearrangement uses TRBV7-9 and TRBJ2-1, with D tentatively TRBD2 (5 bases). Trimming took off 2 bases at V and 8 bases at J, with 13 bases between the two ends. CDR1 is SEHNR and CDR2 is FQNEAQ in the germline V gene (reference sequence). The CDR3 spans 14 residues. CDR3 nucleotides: TGTGCCAGCAGCTTATCGGGATCAAGCCATGAGCAGTTCTTC. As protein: CASSLSGSSHEQFF.

CDR3 residues: CASSLARVGYEQYF. In DNA, the CDR3 is TGTGCCAGCAGCTTAGCCAGGGTAGGATACGAGCAGTACTTC. The chain employs TRBV7-7 and TRBJ2-7; D may be TRBD1 (5 bases). CDR3 length: 14 residues. The germline gives CDR1 SSHAT, CDR2 FNYEAQ (reference sequence). The V end lost 0 bases, the J end lost 4 bases, and 10 bases lay between the germline ends.

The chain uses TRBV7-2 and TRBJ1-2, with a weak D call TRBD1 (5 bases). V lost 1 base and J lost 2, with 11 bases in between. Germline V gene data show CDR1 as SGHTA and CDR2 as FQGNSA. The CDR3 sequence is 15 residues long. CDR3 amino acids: CASSLEAAGNYGYTF. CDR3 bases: TGTGCCAGCAGCTTAGAGGCGGCAGGGAACTATGGCTACACCTTC.